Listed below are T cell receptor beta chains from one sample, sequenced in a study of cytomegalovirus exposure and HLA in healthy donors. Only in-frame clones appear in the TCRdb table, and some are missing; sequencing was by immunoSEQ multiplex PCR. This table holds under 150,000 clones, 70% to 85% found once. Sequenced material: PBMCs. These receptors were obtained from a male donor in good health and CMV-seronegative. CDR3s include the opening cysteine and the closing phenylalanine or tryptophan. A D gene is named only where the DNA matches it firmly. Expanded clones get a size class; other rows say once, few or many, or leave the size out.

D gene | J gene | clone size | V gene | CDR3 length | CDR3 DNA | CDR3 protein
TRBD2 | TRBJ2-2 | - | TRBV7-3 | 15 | TGTGCCAGCAGCCGTTCCACGGCGGGAGGAGGGGAGCTGTTTTTT | CASSRSTAGGGELFF
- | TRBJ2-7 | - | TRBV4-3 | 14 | TGCGCCAGCAGCCCTGAAAGGAGCTCCTACGAGCAGTACTTC | CASSPERSSYEQYF
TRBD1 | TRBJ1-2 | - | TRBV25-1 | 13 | TGTGCCAGCAGCGGCGAGGGGGCGGGTGGCTACACCTTC | CASSGEGAGGYTF
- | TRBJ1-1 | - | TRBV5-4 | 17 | TGTGCCAGCAGCCCGGGCGGGGGCCCGGAGATGAACACTGAAGCTTTCTTT | CASSPGGGPEMNTEAFF
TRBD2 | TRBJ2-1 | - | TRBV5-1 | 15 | TGCGCCAGCCATTGGACTAGCGGAGGGGGGAATGAGCAGTTCTTC | CASHWTSGGGNEQFF
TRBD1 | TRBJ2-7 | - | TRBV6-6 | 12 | TGTGCCAGCACCGTAGGGGGCTCCGAGCAGTACTTC | CASTVGGSEQYF
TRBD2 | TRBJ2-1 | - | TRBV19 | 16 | TGTGCCAGTACCGGGAGGACTAGCGGGAGAGACAATGAGCAGTTCTTC | CASTGRTSGRDNEQFF
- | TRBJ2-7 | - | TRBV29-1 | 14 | TGCAGCGTTGAAAAGAGGACGGGGTACTACGAGCAGTACTTC | CSVEKRTGYYEQYF
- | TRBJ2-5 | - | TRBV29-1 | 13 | TGCAGCGCAGGGGGTGGGACTGGTGGGACCCAGTACTTC | CSAGGGTGGTQYF
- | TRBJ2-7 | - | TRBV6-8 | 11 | TGTGCCAGCACTAGCTCCTACGAGCAGTACTTC | CASTSSYEQYF
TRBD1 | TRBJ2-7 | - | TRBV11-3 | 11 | TGTGCCAGCAGCGACAGGGGCGAGCAGTACTTC | CASSDRGEQYF
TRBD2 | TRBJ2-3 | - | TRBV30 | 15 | TGTGCCTGGAGTCCCGGGACTAGTATCACAGATACGCAGTATTTT | CAWSPGTSITDTQYF
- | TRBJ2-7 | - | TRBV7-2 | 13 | TGTGCCAGCAGCTTCCCGGACTCCTACGAGCAGTACTTC | CASSFPDSYEQYF
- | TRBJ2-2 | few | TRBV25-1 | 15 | TGTGCCAGCAGTGGACGACAGAGGAACACCGGGGAGCTGTTTTTT | CASSGRQRNTGELFF
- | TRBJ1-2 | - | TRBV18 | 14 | TGTGCCAGCTCACCACCCCAGGGAAAGCTACGCTACACCTTC | CASSPPQGKLRYTF
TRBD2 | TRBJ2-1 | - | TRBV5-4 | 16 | TGTGCCAGCAGCTTCTCCGGGACTAGCGAGAACAATGAGCAGTTCTTC | CASSFSGTSENNEQFF
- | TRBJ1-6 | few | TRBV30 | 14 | TGTGCCTGGAGTCCAGGACAGTCCAATTCACCCCTCCACTTT | CAWSPGQSNSPLHF
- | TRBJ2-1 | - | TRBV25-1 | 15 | TGTGCCAGCAGTGAATTTAAGGGGTCCTACAATGAGCAGTTCTTC | CASSEFKGSYNEQFF